The entry that follows covers one TCR beta chain sequence. No antigen is known for it. Sequence at one end of the junction differs from germline and may be a read error. The entry originates in a study of shared clonotypes between healthy human individuals. Libraries were prepared by immunoSEQ multiplex PCR; TCRdb keeps only in-frame clonotypes and omits some of them. The data show over 400,000 clones, about 72% seen once. Donors were Caucasian adults residing in Nashville, Tennessee, USA. CDR1 SGHDT and CDR2 YYEEEE come from the germline V gene. The CDR3 covers 18 residues. General study findings and limits: The researchers took only blood, and tissue repertoires probably look different.

J is TRBJ2-2 and V is TRBV5-6, with 11 bases aligning to TRBD2. This clonotype originated in a woman aged 40 to 50 in good health. Some clones in this sample may be carry-over from other donors' samples. The sequencing input was PBMCs. The CDR3 nucleotides read TGTGCCAGCAGCTTGTGGACTAGCGGGCACCCGAACACCGGGGAGCTGTCTTTT. The encoded protein is CASSLWTSGHPNTGELSF.